This T cell receptor beta chain came from a study of blood T cell repertoires in COVID-19. Study-wide context: Samples came from the United States, Italy and Spain, spanning acute and convalescent COVID-19. PBMCs, B-cell-depleted T cells, or T cells were the source of the cDNA or gDNA that made up the material.

Per the original methods: It was from reference gene primer amplification that nucleated cell counts were estimated. Profiling relied on immunoSEQ multiplex PCR, and the TCRdb table lists in-frame clones only, not all of them. The D gene and trimming were derived from the DNA, and the V and J assignments and clone size from that table. Among 250,000 or so clones listed, 75% to 90% were seen once. CDR3 length: 13 amino acids. V lost 5 bases, J lost 6 bases, and 4 bases stayed unmatched. The germline V gene encodes CDR1 GTSNPN and CDR2 SVGIG (reference sequence). Sequences were obtained from peripheral blood. This chain uses TRBV30 with TRBJ1-6; 7 positions agree with TRBD1. The source of this sequence is a woman aged 40 to 50 who had recovered from COVID-19. This chain's CDR3 is CAWGRDSNSPLHF. In DNA form, the CDR3 reads TGTGCCTGGGGCCGGGACAGTAATTCACCCCTCCACTTT.